A selection of T cell receptor beta chains follows, all from one sample in a study of T-cell reconstitution after alpha-beta-depleted transplantation in children. From the PCR reads, TCRdb called clonotypes with MiXCR, one entry per CDR3 protein. The sample contains some 830,000 distinct CDR3 sequences, roughly 16% of which appear only once. The source was PBMCs, mostly from graft donor cells, collected 360 days after TCRalphabeta/CD19-depleted stem cell transplant. These receptor sequences come from a male patient younger than 18 who had a stem cell transplant for acute lymphoblastic leukemia, so the T cells may come from the graft donor. CDR3s include the opening cysteine and the closing phenylalanine or tryptophan.

V gene: TRBV4-2; J gene: TRBJ2-1; CDR3 protein: CASSQGTAGGFYEQFF
V gene: TRBV18; J gene: TRBJ2-7; CDR3 protein: CASSPPSQTYEQYF
V gene: TRBV27; J gene: TRBJ2-7; CDR3 protein: CASAQTAGHEQYF
V gene: TRBV5-1; J gene: TRBJ2-2; CDR3 protein: CASSLISRVAGELFF
V gene: TRBV25-1; J gene: TRBJ2-3; CDR3 protein: CASNRGDADTQYF
V gene: TRBV3-1; J gene: TRBJ2-5; CDR3 protein: CASKDWQTQYF
V gene: TRBV10-1; J gene: TRBJ2-3; CDR3 protein: CASSESPTWASTDTQYF
V gene: TRBV7-9; J gene: TRBJ1-2; CDR3 protein: CASSDSGENYGYTF
V gene: TRBV24-1; J gene: TRBJ2-7; CDR3 protein: CATSDPRQGANEQYF
V gene: TRBV2; J gene: TRBJ2-7; CDR3 protein: CASTPPSYEQYF
V gene: TRBV12-3/TRBV12-4; J gene: TRBJ2-7; CDR3 protein: CASFPTGSHEQYF
V gene: TRBV6-5; J gene: TRBJ2-7; CDR3 protein: CASSYSVTGLYEQYF
V gene: TRBV5-1; J gene: TRBJ1-1; CDR3 protein: CASSLVEDLNTEAFF
V gene: TRBV7-9; J gene: TRBJ1-2; CDR3 protein: CASRRRSRDYGYTF
V gene: TRBV6-1; J gene: TRBJ2-1; CDR3 protein: CASSAFLAGGPDNEQFF
V gene: TRBV20-1; J gene: TRBJ1-4; CDR3 protein: CSARASGLSNEKLFF
V gene: TRBV10-3; J gene: TRBJ2-1; CDR3 protein: CAISDLSPQIGEQFF
V gene: TRBV7-9; J gene: TRBJ2-1; CDR3 protein: CASESQYNEQFF
V gene: TRBV5-1; J gene: TRBJ2-1; CDR3 protein: CASSLVATASGRVSYNEQFF
V gene: TRBV5-1; J gene: TRBJ1-4; CDR3 protein: CASSHWSTRGEKLFF
V gene: TRBV29-1; J gene: TRBJ1-5; CDR3 protein: CSVEEQGGQPQHF
V gene: TRBV18; J gene: TRBJ2-7; CDR3 protein: CASSGYSGEGPYEQYF
V gene: TRBV3-1; J gene: TRBJ2-3; CDR3 protein: CASSQPGLAPDTQYF
V gene: TRBV9; J gene: TRBJ2-7; CDR3 protein: CASSVDGIWEQYF
V gene: TRBV7-9; J gene: TRBJ1-2; CDR3 protein: CASSLGQGSYGYTF
V gene: TRBV27; J gene: TRBJ2-7; CDR3 protein: CASSLMFSPGYEQYF
V gene: TRBV29-1; J gene: TRBJ2-7; CDR3 protein: CSALWTGGFNEQYF
V gene: TRBV19; J gene: TRBJ2-7; CDR3 protein: CASSASGRLPFYEQYF
V gene: TRBV9; J gene: TRBJ2-1; CDR3 protein: CASSVVDEQFF
V gene: TRBV5-6; J gene: TRBJ2-7; CDR3 protein: CASSPGLAYGEQYF
V gene: TRBV21-1; J gene: TRBJ1-2; CDR3 protein: CASSKRRKQGMRGYTF
V gene: TRBV29-1; J gene: TRBJ2-1; CDR3 protein: CSVEYLAGGFALF
V gene: TRBV7-8; J gene: TRBJ2-1; CDR3 protein: CASSSPGGGSSYNEQFF
V gene: TRBV5-1; J gene: TRBJ2-1; CDR3 protein: CASSPRISAYNEQFF
V gene: TRBV7-6; J gene: TRBJ2-5; CDR3 protein: CASSLAPGGLPGETQYF
V gene: TRBV5-4; J gene: TRBJ2-3; CDR3 protein: CASSSYYAGGPPSTDTQYF